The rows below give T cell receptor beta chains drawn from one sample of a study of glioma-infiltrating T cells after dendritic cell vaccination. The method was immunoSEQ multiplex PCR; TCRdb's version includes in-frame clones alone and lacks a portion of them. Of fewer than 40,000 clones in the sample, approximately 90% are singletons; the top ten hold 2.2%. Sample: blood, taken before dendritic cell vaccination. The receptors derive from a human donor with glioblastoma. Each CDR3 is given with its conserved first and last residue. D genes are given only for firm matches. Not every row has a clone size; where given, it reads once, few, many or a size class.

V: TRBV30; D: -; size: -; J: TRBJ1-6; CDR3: CAWTGSRGNSPLHF; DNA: TGTGCCTGGACAGGGTCTAGGGGTAATTCACCCCTCCACTTT
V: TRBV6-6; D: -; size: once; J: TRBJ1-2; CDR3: CAGQGGYGYTF; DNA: TGTGCCGGCCAGGGTGGCTATGGCTACACCTTC
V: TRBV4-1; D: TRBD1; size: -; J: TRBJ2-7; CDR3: CASSPQTDRGQNEQYF; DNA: TGCGCCAGCAGCCCTCAGACGGACAGGGGGCAAAACGAGCAGTACTTC
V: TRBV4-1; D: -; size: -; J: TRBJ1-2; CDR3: CASSQEGGYGYTF; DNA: TGCGCCAGCAGCCAAGAGGGGGGCTATGGCTACACCTTC
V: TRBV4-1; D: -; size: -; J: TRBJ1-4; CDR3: CASSQAGATTNEKLFF; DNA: TGCGCCAGCAGCCAAGCAGGGGCTACAACTAATGAAAAACTGTTTTTT
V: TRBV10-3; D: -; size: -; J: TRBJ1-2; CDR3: CAISEHNYGYTF; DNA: TGTGCCATCAGTGAGCATAACTATGGCTACACCTTC
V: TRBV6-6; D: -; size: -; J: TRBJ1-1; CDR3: CASSSPTVTTEAFF; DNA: TGTGCCAGCAGCTCGCCCACAGTGACCACTGAAGCTTTCTTT
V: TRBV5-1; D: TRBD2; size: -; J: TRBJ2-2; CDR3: CASSLLGLAGGNTGELFF; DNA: TGCGCCAGCAGCCTACTGGGACTAGCGGGGGGAAACACCGGGGAGCTGTTTTTT
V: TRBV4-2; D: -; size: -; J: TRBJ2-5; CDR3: CASSHGIGTQETQYF; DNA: TGTGCCAGCAGCCATGGTATCGGGACACAAGAGACCCAGTACTTC
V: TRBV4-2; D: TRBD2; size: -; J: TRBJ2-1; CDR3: CASSSGGTHNEQFF; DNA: TGTGCCAGCAGCAGCGGGGGGACCCACAATGAGCAGTTCTTC
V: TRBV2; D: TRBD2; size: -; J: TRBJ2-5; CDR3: CASSEAFGGGRQTQYF; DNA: TGTGCCAGCAGTGAAGCCTTCGGGGGGGGCCGCCAGACCCAGTACTTC
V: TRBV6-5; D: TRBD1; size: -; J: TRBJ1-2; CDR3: CASSRDRASGYTF; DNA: TGTGCCAGCAGCCGGGACAGGGCCTCTGGCTACACCTTC
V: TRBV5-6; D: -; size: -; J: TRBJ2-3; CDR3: CASSRPGGAGTDTQYF; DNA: TGTGCCAGCAGCAGGCCTGGGGGCGCGGGCACAGATACGCAGTATTTT
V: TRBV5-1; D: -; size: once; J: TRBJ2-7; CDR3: CASSYHTGSSSYEQYF; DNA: TGCGCCAGCAGCTACCATACAGGGTCCAGCTCCTACGAGCAGTACTTC
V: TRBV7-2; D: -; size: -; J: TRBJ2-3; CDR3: CASSSSKGQAQYF; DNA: TGTGCCAGCAGCTCTAGTAAGGGGCAGGCGCAGTATTTT
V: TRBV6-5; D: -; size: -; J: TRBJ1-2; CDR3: CASSRGGSGYYGYTF; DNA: TGTGCCAGCAGCCGCGGGGGGTCAGGGTACTATGGCTACACCTTC
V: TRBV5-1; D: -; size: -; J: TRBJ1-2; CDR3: CASSLVDRGGPYGYTF; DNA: TGCGCCAGCAGCTTGGTGGACCGGGGAGGGCCCTATGGCTACACCTTC
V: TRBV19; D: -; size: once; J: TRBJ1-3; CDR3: CASSTTGTRFLENTIYF; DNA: TGTGCCAGTAGTACTACCGGGACACGGTTTTTGGAAAACACCATATATTTT
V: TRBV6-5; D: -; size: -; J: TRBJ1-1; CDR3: CASSYLSTEAFF; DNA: TGTGCCAGCAGTTACTTGAGCACTGAAGCTTTCTTT
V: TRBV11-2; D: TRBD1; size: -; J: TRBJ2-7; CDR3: CASSLFSGQTSYEQYF; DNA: TGTGCCAGCAGCTTATTTTCGGGACAGACTTCCTACGAGCAGTACTTC
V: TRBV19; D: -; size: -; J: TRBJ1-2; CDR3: CASRNGLYGYTF; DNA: TGTGCCAGTAGGAACGGTCTCTATGGCTACACCTTC
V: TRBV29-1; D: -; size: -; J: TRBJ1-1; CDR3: CSVNTGDTEAFF; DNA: TGCAGCGTGAACACGGGGGACACTGAAGCTTTCTTT
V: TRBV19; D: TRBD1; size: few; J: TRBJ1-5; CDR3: CASIQDRGRHSNQPQHF; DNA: TGTGCCAGTATACAGGACAGGGGACGTCATAGCAATCAGCCCCAGCATTTT
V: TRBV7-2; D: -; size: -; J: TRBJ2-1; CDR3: CASSLQYDEQFF; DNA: TGTGCCAGCAGCCTCCAGTACGATGAGCAGTTCTTC
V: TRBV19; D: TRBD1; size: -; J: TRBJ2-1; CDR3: CASSIRDSQFF; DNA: TGTGCCAGTAGTATTCGGGACAGTCAGTTCTTC
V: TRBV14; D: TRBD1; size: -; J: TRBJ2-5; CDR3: CASSVNRGETQYF; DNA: TGTGCCAGCAGCGTCAACAGGGGAGAGACCCAGTACTTC
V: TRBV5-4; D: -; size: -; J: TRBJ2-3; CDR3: CANSLYGFDSDTQYF; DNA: TGTGCCAACAGCCTATACGGTTTCGATTCAGATACGCAGTATTTT
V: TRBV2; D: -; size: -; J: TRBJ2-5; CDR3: CASSQGGQETQYF; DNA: TGTGCCAGCAGCCAGGGGGGCCAAGAGACCCAGTACTTC
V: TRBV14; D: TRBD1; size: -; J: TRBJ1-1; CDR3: CASSRSGQGAGGAFF; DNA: TGTGCCAGCAGCCGTTCAGGACAGGGGGCCGGAGGAGCTTTCTTT
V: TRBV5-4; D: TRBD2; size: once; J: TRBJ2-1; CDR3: CASSLLRGIYNEQFF; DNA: TGTGCCAGCAGCCTCTTGCGGGGGATATACAATGAGCAGTTCTTC
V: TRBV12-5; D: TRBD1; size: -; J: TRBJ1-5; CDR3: CASGLAGGSNQPQHF; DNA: TGTGCTAGTGGTTTGGCAGGGGGTAGCAATCAGCCCCAGCATTTT
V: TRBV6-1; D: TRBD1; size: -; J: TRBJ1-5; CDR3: CASSESETGYQPQHF; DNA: TGTGCCAGCAGTGAATCTGAGACAGGGTATCAGCCCCAGCATTTT
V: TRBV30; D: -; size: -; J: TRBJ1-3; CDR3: CAWSYGPGNTIYF; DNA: TGTGCCTGGAGTTATGGCCCTGGAAACACCATATATTTT
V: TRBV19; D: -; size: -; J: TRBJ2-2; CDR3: CASRDSANTGELFF; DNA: TGTGCCAGTAGGGACTCCGCGAACACCGGGGAGCTGTTTTTT
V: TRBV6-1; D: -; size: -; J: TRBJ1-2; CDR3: CASSWSPHGGYTF; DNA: TGTGCCAGCAGTTGGAGCCCACACGGAGGCTACACCTTC
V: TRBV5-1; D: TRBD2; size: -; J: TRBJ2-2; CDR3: CASSSSAGYTGELFF; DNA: TGCGCCAGCAGCTCCTCAGCGGGGTACACCGGGGAGCTGTTTTTT
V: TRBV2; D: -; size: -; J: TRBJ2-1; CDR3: CASSENSPQGFYNEQFF; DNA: TGTGCCAGCAGTGAGAATAGCCCCCAAGGATTCTACAATGAGCAGTTCTTC
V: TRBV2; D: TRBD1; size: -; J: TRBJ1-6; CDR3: CASRQGDSYNSPLHF; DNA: TGTGCCAGCAGACAGGGGGATTCCTATAATTCACCCCTCCACTTT
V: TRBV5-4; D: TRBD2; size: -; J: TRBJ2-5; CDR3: CASSTGLVQETQYF; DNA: TGTGCCAGCAGCACGGGACTAGTCCAGGAGACCCAGTACTTC
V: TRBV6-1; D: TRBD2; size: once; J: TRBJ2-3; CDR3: CASSDRTSGKNTDTQYF; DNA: TGTGCCAGCAGTGACCGGACTAGCGGGAAAAACACAGATACGCAGTATTTT
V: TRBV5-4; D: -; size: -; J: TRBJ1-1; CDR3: CASTWGETMNTEAFF; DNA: TGTGCCAGCACCTGGGGGGAAACCATGAACACTGAAGCTTTCTTT
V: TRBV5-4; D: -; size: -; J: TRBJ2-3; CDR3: CASSPGWYSTDTQYF; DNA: TGTGCCAGCAGCCCCGGGTGGTATTCGACAGATACGCAGTATTTT
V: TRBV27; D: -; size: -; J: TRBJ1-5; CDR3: CASSQNRNSNQPQHF; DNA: TGTGCCAGCAGCCAGAACAGAAATAGCAATCAGCCCCAGCATTTT
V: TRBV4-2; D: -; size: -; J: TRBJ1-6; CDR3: CASSQDERGSPLHF; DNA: TGTGCCAGCAGCCAAGATGAACGGGGGTCACCCCTCCACTTT
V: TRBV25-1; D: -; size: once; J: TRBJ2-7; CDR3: CASVKTGYEQYF; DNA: TGTGCCAGCGTAAAAACGGGCTACGAGCAGTACTTC
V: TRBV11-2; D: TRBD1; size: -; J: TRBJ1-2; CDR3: CASSSGQFGGYTF; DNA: TGTGCCAGCAGCTCGGGACAGTTCGGGGGCTACACCTTC
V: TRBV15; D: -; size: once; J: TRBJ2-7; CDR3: CATSTDYANEQYF; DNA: TGTGCCACCAGCACTGACTACGCGAACGAGCAGTACTTC
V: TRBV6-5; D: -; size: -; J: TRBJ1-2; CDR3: CASSGRVGYGYTF; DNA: TGTGCCAGCAGTGGCCGGGTTGGCTATGGCTACACCTTC
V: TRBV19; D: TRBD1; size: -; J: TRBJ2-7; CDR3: CASSDGTGVINEQYF; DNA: TGTGCCAGTAGTGATGGGACAGGGGTGATCAACGAGCAGTACTTC
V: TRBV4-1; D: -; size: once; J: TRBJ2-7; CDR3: CASSQGLPVSYEQYF; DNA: TGCGCCAGCAGCCAAGGTCTACCGGTTTCCTACGAGCAGTACTTC
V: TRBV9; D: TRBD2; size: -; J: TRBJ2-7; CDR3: CASSANPAGVSYEQYF; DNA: TGTGCCAGCAGCGCCAACCCAGCGGGGGTTTCCTACGAGCAGTACTTC
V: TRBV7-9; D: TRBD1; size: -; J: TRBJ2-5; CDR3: CASSLGQGSETQYF; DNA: TGTGCCAGCAGCCTCGGACAGGGAAGCGAGACCCAGTACTTC
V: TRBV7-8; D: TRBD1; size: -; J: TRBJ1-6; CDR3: CASSVDRAYNSPLHF; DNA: TGTGCCAGCAGCGTAGACAGGGCCTATAATTCACCCCTCCACTTT